The rows below give T cell receptor beta chains drawn from one sample of a study of T cell responses to AZD1222 COVID-19 vaccine. TCRdb's table, derived via immunoSEQ multiplex PCR, lists solely in-frame clones and lacks some. The sample holds about 180,000 clones; around 88% are singletons and the top ten take around 8%. This sample comprised peripheral blood, obtained on day 0 of AZD1222 vaccination. The receptors stem from an adult in good health. Both conserved end residues are part of each CDR3. Fields, in order: D gene, clone size, V gene, J gene, CDR3 protein, CDR3 DNA. The D gene is left open where the match is weak. Rows may omit the clone size; those that give it use once, few, many or a size class.

>NA|NA|TRBV2|TRBJ1-2
CASSEGEGSGQGYTF
TGTGCCAGCAGTGAAGGGGAGGGCTCAGGGCAGGGCTACACCTTC
>NA|NA|TRBV19|TRBJ1-6
CASSILGSPDNSPLHF
TGTGCCAGTAGTATTCTAGGCAGTCCGGATAATTCACCCCTCCACTTT
>TRBD1|NA|TRBV27|TRBJ1-2
CASSLRPNGQGLEGYTF
TGTGCCAGCAGTCTACGCCCGAACGGACAGGGGTTAGAGGGCTACACCTTC
>NA|NA|TRBV28|TRBJ1-2
CASSLGAGGYTF
TGTGCCAGCAGTTTAGGGGCGGGTGGCTACACCTTC
>TRBD2|NA|TRBV9|TRBJ2-7
CASSATGGEQYF
TGTGCCAGCAGCGCCACCGGGGGGGAGCAGTACTTC
>TRBD1|NA|TRBV7-2|TRBJ2-7
CASSSSSDRGYEQYF
TGTGCCAGCAGCTCTAGCTCGGACAGGGGCTACGAGCAGTACTTC
>TRBD1|few|TRBV11-1|TRBJ2-2
CASSSGTGFTGELFF
TGTGCCAGCAGCTCCGGGACAGGGTTCACCGGGGAGCTGTTTTTT
>NA|NA|TRBV6-6|TRBJ2-5
CASSGPLTQYF
TGTGCCAGCAGTGGACCCTTGACCCAGTACTTC
>NA|NA|TRBV21-1|TRBJ2-7
CASNPLVTRLGPYEQYF
TGTGCCAGCAATCCTTTAGTTACACGATTAGGACCCTACGAGCAGTACTTC
>NA|NA|TRBV28|TRBJ1-4
CASVGREELFF
TGTGCCAGCGTAGGAAGGGAGGAACTGTTTTTT